Presented here are 8 T cell receptor beta chains from one specimen sequenced in a study of Graves' ophthalmopathy and Graves' hyperthyroidism. The authors amplified TCR beta CDR3 regions, and they did so from RNA transcripts for repertoire sequencing. The first-round RT-PCR employed HTBI primers together with the Qiagen OneStep RT-PCR kit. A multiplex PCR was then performed as the second round. TCRdb itself ran the multiplex PCR reads through MiXCR, one entry per CDR3 protein. The sample records 57,000 or so distinct CDR3 sequences, more than 40% being singletons. Sequenced input: peripheral blood. These receptors all come from an adult woman with Graves' ophthalmopathy.

A note on this clonotype: This CDR3 fails to terminate in the conserved phenylalanine or tryptophan, so it likely reflects a read error. The DNA is left out, because the CDR3 cannot be placed on it with certainty; the CDR3 is given as TCRdb lists it. The chain couples TRBV9 to TRBJ2-5; the table names TRBD2, a call not compared with the DNA. From germline, CDR1 is SGDLS and CDR2 YYNGEE. Including both end residues, the CDR3 is 16 amino acids long. The CDR3 reads CASTEPLGLLYMRPST.

This clonotype showed up many times. The CDR3 spells CSADTPSWTSGPPKQYF. CDR3 DNA sequence: TGCAGTGCCGATACCCCTTCCTGGACTAGCGGGCCCCCCAAGCAGTACTTC. The genes are TRBV20-1 and TRBJ2-7; 11 nucleotides match TRBD2. The V gene end was trimmed by 6 bases and the J gene end by 8 bases; junction bases not matched to a gene: 21. The CDR3 loop spans 17 amino acids. Per germline, CDR1 DFQATT and CDR2 SNEGSKA (reference sequence).

As regards this clonotype: In this CDR3 the conserved last residue, phenylalanine or tryptophan, is missing, so a read error is likely. The rearrangement joins TRBV20-1 to TRBJ2-3, with 10 bases aligning to TRBD2. Germline values: CDR1 DFQATT, CDR2 SNEGSKA (reference sequence). The CDR3 loop spans 16 amino acids. The CDR3 DNA reads as TGCAGCGCTAGGAAAGCGGGAGGGCCGAACACAGATACGCAGTATCTT. This translates into CSARKAGGPNTDTQYL.

As DNA, the CDR3 is TGTGCCAGCGGCTCCCAGGACATCGCCTACGAGCAGTACTTC. Translated, it gives CASGSQDIAYEQYF. This chain joins TRBV7-6 and TRBJ2-7; a weak D match, TRBD1 (5 bases). The germline CDR1 and CDR2 sequences are SGHVS and FNYEAQ. V was pared by 8 bases and J by 2 bases, with 16 bases between. This CDR3 region has 14 residues.

As DNA, the CDR3 is TGTGCCAGCAGCCTCGCCGGGACAGGGGGTGAGCAGTACTTC. This gives the protein CASSLAGTGGEQYF. The chain employs TRBV7-3 and TRBJ2-7; 11 bases line up with TRBD1. Germline CDR1 and CDR2: SGHTA and FQGTGA. There are 14 residues in the CDR3. The junction had 7 bases not matched to a gene; V was cut back by 5 bases and J by 7 bases.

This clonotype was observed at least ten times. The gene calls are TRBV3-1 and TRBJ2-2; no firm D call. The V end was cut by 1 base, the J end by 0 bases, with 3 bases between. This CDR3 is built from 14 residues. Germline V gene lookup returns CDR1 LGHDT and CDR2 YNNKEL (reference sequence). The CDR3 DNA reads TGTGCCAGCAGCCAAGCGGCGAACACCGGGGAGCTGTTTTTT. It encodes CASSQAANTGELFF.

This clonotype was recorded at least ten times. This rearrangement joins TRBV6-6 to TRBJ1-1, with D tentatively TRBD1 (5 bases). V was pared by 6 bases and J by 3 bases, with 14 bases between. The CDR3 has 14 residues. The V gene's germline CDR1 is MNHNY and CDR2 SVGAGI (reference sequence). The CDR3 nucleotides read TGTGCCAGCAGCTTTAGAGGGACCGACACTGAAGCTTTCTTT. This encodes CASSFRGTDTEAFF.

This clonotype was found once. The chain combines TRBV2 with TRBJ1-1; a possible D gene is TRBD1 (5 bases). Germline lookup yields CDR1 SNHLY and CDR2 FYNNEI. The CDR3 has 14 amino acids. V lost 7 bases and J 10 bases, leaving 22 bases between the germline ends. This CDR3 reads CASKMGTDPFGAFF. In DNA, the CDR3 is TGTGCCAGCAAAATGGGGACGGATCCCTTCGGAGCTTTCTTT.